The 28 T cell receptor beta chains below all came from one sample that was sequenced in a study of blood T cell repertoires in COVID-19. Libraries were prepared by immunoSEQ multiplex PCR; TCRdb keeps only in-frame clonotypes and omits some of them. The data contain roughly 300,000 clones, 86% of them seen just once; the ten biggest clones take up 1.5% to 2%. The sample comprised peripheral blood. The receptor set was obtained from a woman aged 50 to 60 with acute or convalescent COVID-19.

On this clone: This sample includes further DNA sequences coding for the same CDR3. The V call is TRBV19, the J call TRBJ1-5; 10 bases align to TRBD1. CDR1 and CDR2 (germline): LNHDA, SQIVND (reference sequence). The V segment lost 4 bases and the J segment 7 bases; nucleotides outside the gene matches: 4. This CDR3 spans 14 amino acids. CDR3: CASSRGTGEQPQHF. CDR3 nucleotide sequence: TGTGCCAGTAGTAGAGGGACAGGGGAACAGCCCCAGCATTTT.

In DNA, the CDR3 is TGTGCCACCAAACAGACAGGGGGCAGGGAGACCCAGTACTTC. This codes for CATKQTGGRETQYF. The chain has TRBV24-1 and TRBJ2-5, with TRBD1 identical over 10 bases. Germline CDR1 reads KGHDR; CDR2 reads SFDVKD. V shed 8 bases and J 5 bases; nucleotides not matched to a gene: 7. CDR3 length equals 14 residues.

On this clone itself: Other nucleotide sequences in the sample specify the same CDR3. The chain uses TRBV28 and TRBJ1-1, with 9 bases identical to TRBD1. CDR1 is MDHEN, CDR2 SYDVKM, per germline. J lost 1 base, V lost 2 bases, and 2 bases had no gene match. This CDR3 comprises 15 residues. In DNA form, the CDR3 reads TGTGCCAGCAGTTTACCGACAGGGGGGAACACTGAAGCTTTCTTT. Translated: CASSLPTGGNTEAFF. Full variable domain (missing parts from reference TRBV28 and TRBJ1-1): DVKVTQSSRYLVKRTGEKVFLECVQDMDHENMFWYRQDPGLGLRLIYFSYDVKMKEKGDIPEGYSVSREKKERFSLILESASTNQTSMYLCASSLPTGGNTEAFFGQGTRLTVV.

The gene calls are TRBV10-3 and TRBJ2-5; 7 nucleotides match TRBD1. After removal of 6 bases from V and 1 base from J, the junction contained 2 bases not matched to a gene. This CDR3 is built from 13 residues. The V gene's germline CDR1 is ENHRY and CDR2 SYGVKD. This CDR3 is CAIRGDSQETQYF. The CDR3 nucleotides read TGTGCCATCAGGGGGGACAGCCAAGAGACCCAGTACTTC.

This clone appeared a few times. J is TRBJ1-3 and V is TRBV10-3; a possible D gene is TRBD1 (6 bases). CDR1 ENHRY and CDR2 SYGVKD come from the germline V gene. Trimming shortened V by 3 bases and J by 3 bases, and 9 bases separated the two germline ends. The CDR3 spans 14 residues. Written as DNA, the CDR3 is TGTGCCATCAGTGACCAGGGGTATGGAAACACCATATATTTT. Its translation: CAISDQGYGNTIYF.

The V gene is TRBV7-3, the J gene TRBJ1-1; TRBD1 might be the D (5 bases). Germline V gene lookup returns CDR1 SGHTA and CDR2 FQGTGA. The CDR3 runs 14 residues. The germline V and J ends were trimmed by 3 bases and 1 base, with 9 bases remaining between them. CDR3 bases: TGTGCCAGCAGCTTCCAGGGTGGGAACACTGAAGCTTTCTTT. It is translated as CASSFQGGNTEAFF.

This chain connects TRBV7-3 to TRBJ2-1; 8 nucleotides match TRBD2. This CDR3 is built from 15 residues. The V gene end was trimmed by 3 bases and the J gene end by 5 bases; junction bases not matched to a gene: 6. From germline, CDR1 is SGHTA and CDR2 FQGTGA. CDR3 in DNA: TGTGCCAGCAGCTTCTCAGCGGGAGTACACAATGAGCAGTTCTTC. Protein sequence: CASSFSAGVHNEQFF.

V usage is TRBV7-9 and J usage is TRBJ1-2; 7 nucleotides line up with TRBD1. With V trimmed by 7 bases and J by 3 bases, 17 bases remained unmatched. The V gene's germline CDR1 is SEHNR and CDR2 FQNEAQ (reference sequence). This CDR3 comprises 17 residues. The CDR3 nucleotides are TGTGCCAGCATCCTTCCCGGGACAGAAGAGGTCGACTATGGCTACACCTTC. It yields the protein CASILPGTEEVDYGYTF.

With regard to this clone: The sample has other DNA sequences that encode this CDR3 too. The V and J genes are TRBV7-9 and TRBJ1-2; 9 positions agree with TRBD1. Germline CDR1 SEHNR, CDR2 FQNEAQ (reference sequence). Trimming cost V 5 bases and J 6 bases; bases outside gene matches: 4. The CDR3 has 13 residues. CDR3 amino acids: CASSLRTGDGYTF. In DNA, the CDR3 is TGTGCCAGCAGCCTTAGGACAGGGGATGGCTACACCTTC.

V usage is TRBV6-5 and J usage is TRBJ2-2; the match to TRBD2 covers 10 bases. CDR3 length: 14 amino acids. Per the germline V gene, CDR1 is MNHEY and CDR2 is SVGAGI. After removal of 6 bases from V and 6 bases from J, the junction contained 4 bases not matched to a gene. In DNA form, the CDR3 reads TGTGCCAGCAGGATCGGGACTAGCGCCGGGGAGCTGTTTTTT. Protein: CASRIGTSAGELFF.

This clone came up once. This chain joins TRBV27 and TRBJ2-7; 9 bases match TRBD2. The ends lost 3 bases at V and 0 bases at J; junction bases unmatched: 3. Germline CDR1 is MNHEY and CDR2 is SMNVEV (reference sequence). The CDR3 extends over 15 amino acids. The CDR3 spells CASSFSSGISYEQYF. CDR3 bases: TGTGCCAGCAGTTTCTCTAGCGGGATCTCCTACGAGCAGTACTTC.

The chain carries TRBV12-3 or TRBV12-4 and TRBJ2-5, with D possibly TRBD2 on 5 matching bases. V lost 5 bases, J lost 4 bases, and 11 bases lay in between. The CDR3 is 13 residues long. The CDR3 loop reads CASSRGNRETQYF. The CDR3 nucleotides are TGTGCCAGCAGTCGAGGGAACCGAGAGACCCAGTACTTC.

The V gene is TRBV5-1, the J gene TRBJ2-1; 11 nucleotides match TRBD2. The CDR3 sequence is 17 residues long. The J segment lost 4 bases and the V segment lost 4 bases, leaving 10 bases of the junction unmatched. Per the germline V gene, CDR1 is SGHRS and CDR2 is YFSETQ. The CDR3 loop is CASSTWASGRQYNEQFF. CDR3 nucleotide sequence: TGCGCCAGCAGCACGTGGGCTAGCGGGAGGCAATACAATGAGCAGTTCTTC.

The V and J genes are TRBV30 and TRBJ2-5; D is undetermined. The V end lost 0 bases, the J end lost 1 base, and 6 bases lay between the germline ends. The CDR3 is made up of 13 amino acids. The V gene's germline CDR1 is GTSNPN and CDR2 SVGIG (reference sequence). CDR3 amino acids: CAWSVSVQETQYF. CDR3 sequence (DNA): TGTGCCTGGAGTGTAAGCGTCCAAGAGACCCAGTACTTC. The complete variable domain, with remaining parts taken from reference TRBV30 and TRBJ2-5, reads SQTIHQWPATLVQPVGSPLSLECTVEGTSNPNLYWYRQAAGRGLQLLFYSVGIGQISSEVPQNLSASRPQDRQFILSSKKLLLSDSGFYLCAWSVSVQETQYFGPGTRLLVL.

The J gene is TRBJ1-1, the V gene TRBV28, with 7 bases fitting TRBD1. The CDR3 has 15 amino acids. V shed 6 bases and J 1 base; nucleotides not matched to a gene: 8. Germline V gives CDR1 MDHEN, CDR2 SYDVKM. CDR3 nucleotide sequence: TGTGCCAGCAGCGGATTAGGGACAGCGAACACTGAAGCTTTCTTT. Translation gives CASSGLGTANTEAFF.

As DNA, the CDR3 is TGTGCCAGCAGTTTAGGCAGCTCCTACGAGCAGTACTTC. Translating it yields CASSLGSSYEQYF. The rearrangement joins TRBV28 to TRBJ2-7; D not certain. CDR3 length: 13 amino acids. V lost 2 bases to trimming and J lost 0 bases, with 5 bases between them. The germline V gene encodes CDR1 MDHEN and CDR2 SYDVKM.

Turning to this clone: Other DNA variants within this sample encode the same CDR3. The rearrangement uses TRBV5-1 and TRBJ1-1; a weak D match, TRBD1 (5 bases). In germline, CDR1 is SGHRS, CDR2 YFSETQ. Trimming stripped 0 bases from V and 0 bases from J, with 9 bases between. The CDR3 has 15 residues. CDR3 coding DNA: TGCGCCAGCAGCTTGGCGGCAGGGCTGAACACTGAAGCTTTCTTT. This sequence encodes CASSLAAGLNTEAFF.

The chain joins TRBV10-3 to TRBJ2-2, with 7 bases fitting TRBD2. Germline V lookup: CDR1 ENHRY, CDR2 SYGVKD. V trimming: 3 bases; J trimming: 0 bases; junction bases outside the gene matches: 1. This CDR3 is built from 15 residues. DNA of the CDR3: TGTGCCATCAGTGATCTAGCGGCGAACACCGGGGAGCTGTTTTTT. Amino acid sequence: CAISDLAANTGELFF.

CDR3 DNA sequence: TGTGCCAGCAGCTTATCGGCCGTCGGAGCGGATAGTTCCTACGAGCAGTACTTC. Protein product: CASSLSAVGADSSYEQYF. The rearrangement joins TRBV7-2 to TRBJ2-7; D is perhaps TRBD2 (5 bases). Germline V gene lookup returns CDR1 SGHTA and CDR2 FQGNSA. Trimming stripped 2 bases from V and 1 base from J, with 21 bases between. The CDR3 covers 18 residues.

V and J are TRBV20-1 and TRBJ2-1; no firm D call. The germline V gene has CDR1 DFQATT and CDR2 SNEGSKA (reference sequence). The V and J ends lost 3 bases and 8 bases respectively, with 8 bases between them. The CDR3 has 11 amino acids. CDR3 in amino acids: CSASSGHEQFF. The CDR3, as DNA: TGCAGTGCTAGTTCAGGCCATGAGCAGTTCTTC.

The rearrangement joins TRBV2 to TRBJ1-2; D remains ambiguous. The germline CDR1 and CDR2 sequences are SNHLY and FYNNEI. V was pared by 2 bases and J by 6 bases, with 7 bases between. The CDR3 runs 12 residues. CDR3 coding DNA: TGTGCCAGCAGTGAACAGACTGATGGCTACACCTTC. It yields the protein CASSEQTDGYTF. The full variable domain, its missing parts supplied by reference TRBV2 and TRBJ1-2, is EPEVTQTPSHQVTQMGQEVILRCVPISNHLYFYWYRQILGQKVEFLVSFYNNEISEKSEIFDDQFSVERPDGSNFTLKIRSTKLEDSAMYFCASSEQTDGYTFGSGTRLTVV.

The rearrangement links TRBV7-9 to TRBJ1-3, with D tentatively TRBD1 (6 bases). CDR3 length: 16 amino acids. The V end was cut by 1 base, the J end by 2 bases, with 12 bases between. CDR1 is SEHNR, CDR2 FQNEAQ, per germline (reference sequence). For the CDR3, the DNA is TGTGCCAGCAGCTTAGGCCCAGGGGATCCTGGAAACACCATATATTTT. Translated, it gives CASSLGPGDPGNTIYF.

The chain recombines TRBV9 with TRBJ2-2; TRBD1 agrees at 7 bases. The junction had 6 bases not matched to a gene; V was cut back by 4 bases and J by 3 bases. The CDR3 extends over 15 amino acids. Germline lookup yields CDR1 SGDLS and CDR2 YYNGEE. The CDR3: CASSPLGQDTGELFF. The CDR3 DNA sequence: TGTGCCAGCAGCCCCCTCGGACAGGACACCGGGGAGCTGTTTTTT.

This chain connects TRBV30 to TRBJ1-1; D call uncertain. In germline, CDR1 is GTSNPN, CDR2 SVGIG (reference sequence). This CDR3 is built from 14 residues. Trimming took off 0 bases at V and 2 bases at J, with 10 bases between the two ends. The CDR3 spells CAWSVRRINTEAFF. The CDR3 nucleotides are TGTGCCTGGAGTGTAAGGCGGATAAACACTGAAGCTTTCTTT. The entire variable domain, with the rest obtained from reference TRBV30 and TRBJ1-1, is as follows: SQTIHQWPATLVQPVGSPLSLECTVEGTSNPNLYWYRQAAGRGLQLLFYSVGIGQISSEVPQNLSASRPQDRQFILSSKKLLLSDSGFYLCAWSVRRINTEAFFGQGTRLTVV.

The chain links TRBV4-2 to TRBJ2-2; 9 bases agree with TRBD2. The junction had 6 bases not matched to a gene; V was cut back by 4 bases and J by 0 bases. Per germline, CDR1 LGHNA and CDR2 YNFKEQ. CDR3 length: 17 residues. CDR3 in amino acids: CASSRGGRGANTGELFF. In DNA, the CDR3 is TGTGCCAGCAGCCGGGGCGGGAGGGGCGCGAACACCGGGGAGCTGTTTTTT.

The chain links TRBV7-9 to TRBJ2-5, with 8 bases aligning to TRBD1. CDR1 and CDR2 from the germline V gene are SEHNR and FQNEAQ (reference sequence). This CDR3 has 15 amino acids. The V segment lost 5 bases and the J segment 7 bases; nucleotides outside the gene matches: 12. The CDR3 loop reads CASSPVRTGLGTQYF. In DNA form, the CDR3 reads TGTGCCAGCAGCCCCGTCAGGACAGGGTTGGGGACCCAGTACTTC.

The V and J genes are TRBV7-2 and TRBJ2-5, with TRBD1 identical over 7 bases. Germline values: CDR1 SGHTA, CDR2 FQGNSA. The length of the CDR3 is 14 residues. J lost 3 bases, V lost 1 base, and 2 bases had no gene match. The CDR3 is CASSLDTGEETQYF. CDR3 bases: TGTGCCAGCAGCTTAGACACAGGGGAAGAGACCCAGTACTTC.

The J gene is TRBJ1-4, the V gene TRBV4-3; 10 bases are a match to TRBD1. Trimming cost V 1 base and J 8 bases; bases outside gene matches: 7. Germline V gene sequence: CDR1 LGHNA, CDR2 YSLEER. The length of the CDR3 is 16 residues. The CDR3 here is CASSQGWTGGGEKLFF. DNA for the CDR3: TGCGCCAGCAGCCAAGGCTGGACAGGGGGAGGAGAAAAACTGTTTTTT.